Listed here are 25 T cell receptor beta chains from one sample, sequenced in a study of blood T cell repertoires in COVID-19. Data came from immunoSEQ multiplex PCR; TCRdb stores just in-frame clones and leaves some out. The profile shows about 400,000 clones, approximately 86% of them singletons. Material: PBMCs or T cells enriched from blood (not recorded which). Receptor source: a woman aged 40 to 49 with acute COVID-19.

The J gene is TRBJ2-2, the V gene TRBV5-5; 8 nucleotides match TRBD2. CDR3 length: 17 residues. Germline V gene lookup returns CDR1 SGHKS and CDR2 YYEKEE (reference sequence). J lost 0 bases, V lost 3 bases, and 7 bases had no gene match. The CDR3 DNA reads as TGTGCCAGCAGCTCCCCCGCGGGGGGATCGAACACCGGGGAGCTGTTTTTT. Its translation is CASSSPAGGSNTGELFF.

The chain links TRBV4-1 to TRBJ1-2; TRBD1 agrees at 8 bases. CDR1 and CDR2 (germline): MGHRA, YSYEKL. The junction had 13 bases not matched to a gene; V was cut back by 2 bases and J by 8 bases. This CDR3 has 16 amino acids. This CDR3 is CASSQQPSGQGIGYTF. CDR3 nucleotides: TGCGCCAGCAGCCAACAACCATCTGGACAGGGCATCGGCTACACCTTC.

The V and J genes are TRBV19 and TRBJ1-3; a possible D gene is TRBD1 (5 bases). The V end was cut by 5 bases, the J end by 5 bases, with 13 bases between. Germline CDR1 reads LNHDA; CDR2 reads SQIVND (reference sequence). The CDR3 totals 14 residues. The CDR3 loop reads CASSETAFRNTIYF. As DNA, the CDR3 is TGTGCCAGTAGTGAGACAGCCTTCCGAAACACCATATATTTT.

The rearrangement uses TRBV5-1 and TRBJ1-1, with D unclear. The CDR3 has 16 amino acids. Germline V gene sequence: CDR1 SGHRS, CDR2 YFSETQ. Trimming cost V 5 bases and J 0 bases, with 17 bases left between them. CDR3 residues: CASSPPTAGLNTEAFF. For the CDR3, the DNA is TGCGCCAGCAGTCCCCCGACCGCGGGCCTGAACACTGAAGCTTTCTTT.

The chain is built from TRBV15 and TRBJ2-2; D remains unclear. The CDR3 consists of 16 residues. Germline V gene sequence: CDR1 LNHNV, CDR2 YYDKDF (reference sequence). The ends were cut back, 0 bases at V and 4 bases at J, with 12 bases in the middle. This chain's CDR3 is CATSRELQNGTGELFF. The DNA for the CDR3 is TGTGCCACCAGCAGAGAACTCCAAAACGGCACCGGGGAGCTGTTTTTT.

The CDR3 nucleotides read TGTGCCAGCAGCCATAGCAGGGCCAACGTCCTGACTTTC. It encodes CASSHSRANVLTF. This sequence joins TRBV3-1 (or the pseudogene TRBV3-2) and TRBJ2-6; D call uncertain. Trimming took 3 bases from V and 5 from J, leaving 5 bases between them. The CDR3 is 13 residues long. The germline CDR1 and CDR2 sequences are LGHDT and YNNKEL (reference sequence).

V and J are TRBV27 and TRBJ2-7, with D perhaps matching TRBD1 (5 bases). Between the trimmed V and J ends, which lost 5 bases and 3 bases, there was a span of 20 bases. The V gene's germline CDR1 is MNHEY and CDR2 SMNVEV (reference sequence). The CDR3 is 16 residues long. This CDR3 reads CASSRPQGFGIYEQYF. The CDR3 region has the DNA TGTGCCAGCAGTCGCCCCCAGGGTTTTGGGATCTACGAGCAGTACTTC.

V gene TRBV7-2 combines with J gene TRBJ2-1, with 9 positions matching TRBD2. The junction had 5 bases not matched to a gene; V was cut back by 4 bases and J by 4 bases. CDR1 is SGHTA and CDR2 is FQGNSA in the germline V gene. The CDR3 contains 15 residues. The chain's CDR3 is CASSWARGGYNEQFF. CDR3 in DNA: TGTGCCAGCAGCTGGGCGCGGGGGGGTTACAATGAGCAGTTCTTC.

Remarks on this clone: Within the sample, other DNA sequences also encode this same CDR3. V and J are TRBV27 and TRBJ2-7; 12 bases match TRBD1. The trim removed 6 bases at V and 7 bases at J, leaving 10 bases unmatched. Germline assignment: CDR1 MNHEY and CDR2 SMNVEV (reference sequence). The CDR3 is made up of 15 amino acids. The CDR3 protein is CASSFGRDRGREQYF. Here the CDR3 DNA reads TGTGCCAGCAGCTTCGGCCGGGACAGGGGGCGTGAGCAGTACTTC.

With regard to this clone: The sample holds other DNA sequences that translate to the same CDR3. The chain couples TRBV5-1 to TRBJ1-5; possibly TRBD1 for D (6 bases). There are 13 residues in the CDR3. Germline assignment: CDR1 SGHRS and CDR2 YFSETQ. V shed 2 bases and J shed 4 bases, with 7 bases lying between them. CDR3 amino acids: CASSLGQNQPQHF. The CDR3 DNA reads as TGCGCCAGCAGCTTAGGACAGAATCAGCCCCAGCATTTT.

The rearrangement joins TRBV6-5 to TRBJ2-5; 9 nucleotides align to TRBD2. The CDR3 contains 12 residues. The germline V gene encodes CDR1 MNHEY and CDR2 SVGAGI. Losses at the gene ends were 6 bases for V and 4 bases for J; bases not matched to a gene: 0. The CDR3 loop reads CASRTSGETQYF. Written as DNA, the CDR3 is TGTGCCAGCAGGACTAGCGGAGAGACCCAGTACTTC.

This sequence joins TRBV9 and TRBJ2-1; TRBD2 is a possible D gene (6 bases). The germline V gene has CDR1 SGDLS and CDR2 YYNGEE. This CDR3 is built from 16 residues. Trimming took off 4 bases at V and 0 bases at J, with 14 bases between the two ends. Here the CDR3 reads CASSSAGGSSYNEQFF. The DNA of the CDR3 is TGTGCCAGCAGCTCGGCTGGGGGGTCCTCCTACAATGAGCAGTTCTTC.

CDR3 DNA sequence: TGTGCCAGCAGTGAAACAGTTAACAATGAGCAGTTCTTC. This sequence encodes CASSETVNNEQFF. The chain has TRBV6-1 and TRBJ2-1; no reliable D call. Between the trimmed V and J ends, which lost 2 bases and 5 bases, there was a span of 7 bases. The CDR3 covers 13 residues. Germline CDR1 MNHNS, CDR2 SASEGT.

V usage is TRBV19 and J usage is TRBJ1-5; weak D call: TRBD1 (6 bases). Germline CDR1 LNHDA, CDR2 SQIVND (reference sequence). The CDR3 spans 15 residues. Between the trimmed V and J ends, which lost 8 bases and 0 bases, there was a span of 14 bases. The CDR3 loop reads CASVQTGNSNQPQHF. The CDR3 bases are TGTGCCAGTGTCCAAACAGGGAATAGCAATCAGCCCCAGCATTTT.

The chain links TRBV3-1 (or the pseudogene TRBV3-2) to TRBJ1-2; weak D call: TRBD1 (6 bases). This CDR3 region has 15 residues. V was trimmed by 3 bases and J by 4 bases, leaving 15 bases between them. Per germline, CDR1 LGHDT and CDR2 YNNKEL (reference sequence). In DNA form, the CDR3 reads TGTGCCAGCAGCCACCCGACCGGGACAAGCTATGGCTACACCTTC. This sequence encodes CASSHPTGTSYGYTF.

This clone was seen only a few times. The rearrangement joins TRBV7-2 to TRBJ1-4; a weak D match, TRBD1 (6 bases). CDR3 length equals 15 residues. V gave up 2 bases and J gave up 5 bases, with 12 bases separating them. From germline, CDR1 is SGHTA and CDR2 FQGNSA. The CDR3 DNA is TGTGCCAGCAGCTTATCAGGGGCCTTAAATGAAAAACTGTTTTTT. Translation gives CASSLSGALNEKLFF.

The J gene is TRBJ1-2, the V gene TRBV18, with 10 bases aligning to TRBD1. The CDR3 spans 14 residues. With 4 bases clipped from V and 2 bases from J, the junction kept 1 base outside the gene matches. Germline CDR1 and CDR2: KGHSH and LQKENI. The CDR3 loop is CASSQGQGNYGYTF. CDR3 nucleotides: TGTGCCAGCTCACAGGGACAGGGGAACTATGGCTACACCTTC.

For this clone: Other DNA variants within this sample encode the same CDR3. V gene TRBV5-1 combines with J gene TRBJ1-2; 9 bases line up with TRBD1. Germline lookup yields CDR1 SGHRS and CDR2 YFSETQ. The ends lost 1 base at V and 5 bases at J; junction bases unmatched: 3. This CDR3 is 14 amino acids long. The CDR3 sequence: CASSLPGQGYGYTF. CDR3 DNA sequence: TGCGCCAGCAGCTTGCCGGGACAGGGTTATGGCTACACCTTC.

There are a few counts of this clone. This chain connects TRBV2 to TRBJ1-3; 9 bases fit TRBD1. Losses at the gene ends were 4 bases for V and 0 bases for J; bases not matched to a gene: 4. The germline V gene has CDR1 SNHLY and CDR2 FYNNEI. CDR3 length: 16 residues. The CDR3 here is CASSGDRDLSGNTIYF. As DNA, the CDR3 is TGTGCCAGCAGTGGGGACAGGGATCTCTCTGGAAACACCATATATTTT.

V gene TRBV7-9 combines with J gene TRBJ1-1; D gene uncertain. The length of the CDR3 is 18 residues. The germline CDR1 and CDR2 sequences are SEHNR and FQNEAQ (reference sequence). Trimming removed 3 bases from V and 3 bases from J, with 23 bases in between. CDR3 sequence (DNA): TGTGCCAGCAGCTTTAGTTCCCCGATCTGGAGTGAAGACACTGAAGCTTTCTTT. It codes for CASSFSSPIWSEDTEAFF.

The chain combines TRBV5-8 with TRBJ1-3, with TRBD1 matching over 11 bases. Germline-derived CDR1 and CDR2 are SGHTS and YDEGEE. The CDR3 covers 15 residues. V lost 4 bases, J lost 2 bases, and 2 bases stayed unmatched. CDR3 protein: CASSGDRGAGNTIYF. In DNA, the CDR3 is TGTGCCAGCAGCGGGGACAGGGGGGCTGGAAACACCATATATTTT.

As to this clone: Other nucleotide sequences from this sample produce the same CDR3. The chain's CDR3 is CASSLAGGSGNTIYF. The CDR3, as DNA: TGCGCCAGCAGCTTGGCGGGGGGATCCGGAAACACCATATATTTT. This chain uses TRBV5-1 with TRBJ1-3; tentative D call: TRBD1 (5 bases). From germline, CDR1 is SGHRS and CDR2 YFSETQ. Trimming pared 0 bases from V and 4 bases from J, leaving 11 bases between. CDR3 length: 15 amino acids.

The chain is built from TRBV11-2 and TRBJ2-7; 7 nucleotides align to TRBD1. The CDR3 is 16 residues long. Germline lookup yields CDR1 SGHAT and CDR2 FQNNGV. Trimming at V came to 2 bases and at J to 3 bases, leaving 10 bases not matched to a gene. This CDR3 is CASSLWNTGALYEQYF. The DNA of the CDR3 is TGTGCCAGCAGCTTATGGAATACAGGGGCCCTCTACGAGCAGTACTTC.

This chain links TRBV6-5 with TRBJ1-4; 7 bases map to TRBD1. Germline-derived CDR1 and CDR2 are MNHEY and SVGAGI. V dropped 4 bases and J dropped 8; count of bases not matched to a gene: 10. The CDR3 is 15 amino acids. The CDR3 DNA reads as TGTGCCAGCAGTTCTGGTGGGACAGTACACGAAAAACTGTTTTTT. Translating it yields CASSSGGTVHEKLFF.

This chain links TRBV11-2 with TRBJ2-1; TRBD2 agrees at 10 bases. Losses at the gene ends were 4 bases for V and 2 bases for J; bases not matched to a gene: 2. The germline V gene encodes CDR1 SGHAT and CDR2 FQNNGV. The CDR3 has 15 residues. In nucleotides, the CDR3 is TGTGCCAGCAGCTCTAGCGGGGGCCCCTACAATGAGCAGTTCTTC. Residues: CASSSSGGPYNEQFF.